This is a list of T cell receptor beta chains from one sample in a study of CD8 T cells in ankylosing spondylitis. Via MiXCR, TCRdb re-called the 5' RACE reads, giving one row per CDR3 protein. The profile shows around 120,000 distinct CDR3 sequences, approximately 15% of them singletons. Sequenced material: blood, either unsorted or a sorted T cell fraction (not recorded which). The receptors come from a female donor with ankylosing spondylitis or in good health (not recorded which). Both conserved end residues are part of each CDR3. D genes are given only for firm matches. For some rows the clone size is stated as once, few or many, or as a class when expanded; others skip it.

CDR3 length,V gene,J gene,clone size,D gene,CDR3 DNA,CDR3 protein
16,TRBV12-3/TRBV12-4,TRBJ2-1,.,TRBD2,TGTGCCAGCAGTCTCAGCGGGAAAATCTCCTACAATGAGCAGTTCTTC,CASSLSGKISYNEQFF
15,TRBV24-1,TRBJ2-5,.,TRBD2,TGTGCCACCAGTGAAACTACTAGCGGACAAGAGACCCAGTACTTC,CATSETTSGQETQYF
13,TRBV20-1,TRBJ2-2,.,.,TGCAGTGCTAGAGAGACTACCACCGGGGAGCTGTTTTTT,CSARETTTGELFF
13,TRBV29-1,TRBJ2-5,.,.,TGCAGCATACTCCCGGCATTCTCAGAGACCCAGTACTTC,CSILPAFSETQYF
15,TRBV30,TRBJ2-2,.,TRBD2,TGTGCCTGGAGCATCCGTAGCGGGAGCACCGGGGAGCTGTTTTTT,CAWSIRSGSTGELFF
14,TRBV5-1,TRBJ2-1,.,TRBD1,TGCGCCAGCAGCTTGGGGCAGGGGGCCGGTGAGCAGTTCTTC,CASSLGQGAGEQFF
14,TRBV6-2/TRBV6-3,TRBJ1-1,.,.,TGTGCCAGCAGTTACTCTGTGCGGAGGACTGAAGCTTTCTTT,CASSYSVRRTEAFF
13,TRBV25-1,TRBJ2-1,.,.,TGTGCCAGCAGCTTCAAAGAGAACCAATACCGATTCTTC,CASSFKENQYRFF
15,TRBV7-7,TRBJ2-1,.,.,TGTGCTAGCAGCTTAGCTGGGGGGGGCCTGGGTGAGCAGTTCTTC,CASSLAGGGLGEQFF
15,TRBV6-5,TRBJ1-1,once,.,TGTGCCAGCAGTTACTTTCCGGTAATGAACACTGAAGCTTTCTTT,CASSYFPVMNTEAFF
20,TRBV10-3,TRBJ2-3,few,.,TGTGCCATCAGTGTCGGCCCAGCGGACTACTATGGTGGTGGCACAGATACGCAGTATTTT,CAISVGPADYYGGGTDTQYF
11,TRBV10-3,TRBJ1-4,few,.,TGTGCCATACGGGGGCAAGGTCGGCTGTTTTTT,CAIRGQGRLFF
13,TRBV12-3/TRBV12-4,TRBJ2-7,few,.,TGTGCCAGCAGCCTTTCCCCGAGCTACGAGCAGTACTTC,CASSLSPSYEQYF
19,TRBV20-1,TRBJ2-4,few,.,TGCAGTGCTATGGAGGACAGCTTGGGGAAGACCGGGGCCAAAAACAGTCAGTACTTC,CSAMEDSLGKTGAKNSQYF
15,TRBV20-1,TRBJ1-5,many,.,TGCAGTGCTAGCCGACATGACTATAGCAATCAGCCCCAGCATTTT,CSASRHDYSNQPQHF
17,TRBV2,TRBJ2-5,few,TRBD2,TGTGCCAGCAGTGACCTATGGCGCCTAGCGGGAACAGAGACCCAGTACTTC,CASSDLWRLAGTETQYF
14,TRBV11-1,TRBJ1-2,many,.,TGTGCCAGCAGCTTAAACAGGGTCGGCTATGGCTACACCTTC,CASSLNRVGYGYTF
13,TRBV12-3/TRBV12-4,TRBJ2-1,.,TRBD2,TGTGCCAGCAGTACGGGGGGGCGAAATGAGCAGTTCTTC,CASSTGGRNEQFF
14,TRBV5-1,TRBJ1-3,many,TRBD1,TGCGCCAGCAGCACGACAGGGGAAGGAAACACCATATATTTT,CASSTTGEGNTIYF
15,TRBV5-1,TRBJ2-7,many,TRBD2,TGCGCCAGCAGCTTGCTAGCGGGGGGCTTCTACGAGCAGTACTTC,CASSLLAGGFYEQYF
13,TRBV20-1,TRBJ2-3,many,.,TGCAACCCTAATAACGGGGACACAGATACGCAGTATTTT,CNPNNGDTDTQYF
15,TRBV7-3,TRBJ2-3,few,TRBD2,TGTGCCAGCAGCTTAAATGTCGGGGGGGCAGATACGCAGTATTTT,CASSLNVGGADTQYF
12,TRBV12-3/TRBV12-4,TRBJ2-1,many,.,TGTGCCAGCACTCAGAGGGGCAATGAGCAGTTCTTC,CASTQRGNEQFF
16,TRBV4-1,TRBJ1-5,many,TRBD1,TGCGCCAGCAGCCAAGAGGGACAGGGATCAAATCAGCCCCAGCATTTT,CASSQEGQGSNQPQHF
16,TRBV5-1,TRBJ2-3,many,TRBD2,TGCGCCAGCAGCTTGGCCGGGCTAGCGGGAGTAGATACGCAGTATTTT,CASSLAGLAGVDTQYF
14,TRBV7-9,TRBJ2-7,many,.,TGTGCCAGCAGCCATTGGGGTATCGCGAACGAGCAGTACTTC,CASSHWGIANEQYF
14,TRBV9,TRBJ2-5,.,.,TGTGCCAGCAGCGTAGGATCAGGACAAGAGACCCAGTACTTC,CASSVGSGQETQYF
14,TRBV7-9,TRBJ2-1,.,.,TGTGCGTCAGCCAGGGAGGGGGCCTACAATGAGCAGTTCTTC,CASAREGAYNEQFF
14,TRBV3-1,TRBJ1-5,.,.,TGTGCCAGCAGCCCAGGAAATAGCAATCAGCCCCAGCATTTT,CASSPGNSNQPQHF
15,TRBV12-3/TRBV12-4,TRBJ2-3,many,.,TGTGCCAGCAGTTTGGAGGGACAACGGATGGATACGCAGTATTTT,CASSLEGQRMDTQYF
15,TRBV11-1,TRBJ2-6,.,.,TGTGCCAGCAGCACCGGCGGCTCTGGGGCCAACGGCCTGACTTTC,CASSTGGSGANGLTF
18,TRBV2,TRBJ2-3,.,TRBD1,TGTGCCAGCAGTGGAGGCCCGGGACAGTCATTGGATGGAGATACGCAGTATTTT,CASSGGPGQSLDGDTQYF
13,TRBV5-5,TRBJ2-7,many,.,TGTGCCAGCAGTTTTGATCATAACTACGAGCAGTACTTC,CASSFDHNYEQYF
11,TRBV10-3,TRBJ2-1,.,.,TGTGCCATCAGTGAGGACAATGAGCAGTTCTTC,CAISEDNEQFF
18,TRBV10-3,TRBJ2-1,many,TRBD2,TGTGCCATCAGCTCGACCGGGACTAGCGGGGATAGCTACAATGAGCAGTTCTTC,CAISSTGTSGDSYNEQFF
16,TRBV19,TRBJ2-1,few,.,TGTGCCAGTAGTATACGACCGGGCCCCGCGAGGAATGAGCAGTTCTTC,CASSIRPGPARNEQFF
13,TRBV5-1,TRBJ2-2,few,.,TGCGCCAGCAAAGGGGTATACACCGGGGAGCTGTTTTTT,CASKGVYTGELFF
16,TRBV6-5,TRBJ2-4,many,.,TGTGCCAGCAGTTACTCGAGCAGGGTAGCCAAAAACATTCAGTACTTC,CASSYSSRVAKNIQYF
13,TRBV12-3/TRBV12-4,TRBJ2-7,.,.,TGTGCCAGCAGAAAATCAGGGTCCTACGAGCAGTACTTC,CASRKSGSYEQYF
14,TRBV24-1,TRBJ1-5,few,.,TGTGCCACCGAAATTATACAGGGATACCAGCCCCAGCATTTT,CATEIIQGYQPQHF
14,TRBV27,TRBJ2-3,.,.,TGTGCCAGCAGTTTACAGAGGAGCACAGATACGCAGTATTTT,CASSLQRSTDTQYF
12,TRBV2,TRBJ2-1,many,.,TGTGCCAGCAGTCCAGGGAACGGGGAGCAGTTCTTC,CASSPGNGEQFF
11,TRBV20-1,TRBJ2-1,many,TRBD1,TGCAGTGCGGAAAGACAGGGTGAGCAGTTCTTC,CSAERQGEQFF
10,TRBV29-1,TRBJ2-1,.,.,TGCAGCGTTGGCAGCCGTGAGCAGTTCTTC,CSVGSREQFF
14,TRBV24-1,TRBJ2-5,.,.,TGTGCCACCAGTGATTTCCAGGGGCCGGGGACTCAGTACTTC,CATSDFQGPGTQYF
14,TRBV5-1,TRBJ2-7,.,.,TGCGCCAGCACCCCCGGGCAGAATTCCTACGAGCAGTACTTC,CASTPGQNSYEQYF
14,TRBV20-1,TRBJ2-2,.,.,TGCAGTGCTAGAGATCTCACATTGACCGGGGAGCTGTTTTTT,CSARDLTLTGELFF
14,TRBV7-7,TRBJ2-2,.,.,TGTGCTAGCAGCCGACTAGTTGAGCCCGGGGAGCTGTTTTTT,CASSRLVEPGELFF
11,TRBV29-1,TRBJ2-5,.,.,TGCAGCGTTGGCCGGGGTGAGACCCAGTACTTC,CSVGRGETQYF
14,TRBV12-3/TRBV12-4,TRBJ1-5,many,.,TGTGCCAGCAGTTTAGCTGTTAGCAATCAGCCCCAGCATTTT,CASSLAVSNQPQHF
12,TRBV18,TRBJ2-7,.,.,TGTGCCAGCTCACCGGGATCCTACGAGCAGTACTTC,CASSPGSYEQYF
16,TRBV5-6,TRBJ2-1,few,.,TGTGCCAGCAGCTTGGACCAGGGAGAGAGGTACAATGAGCAGTTCTTC,CASSLDQGERYNEQFF
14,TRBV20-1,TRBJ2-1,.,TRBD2,TGCAGTGCGAGGACTAGCGGGAGAACCAATGAGCAGTTCTTC,CSARTSGRTNEQFF
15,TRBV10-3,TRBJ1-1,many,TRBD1,TGTGCCATCAGTGATAGCGGCAGGGGGGTGACTGAAGCTTTCTTT,CAISDSGRGVTEAFF